These 11 T cell receptor beta chains originate from one sample sequenced in a study of blood T cell repertoires in COVID-19. Produced via immunoSEQ multiplex PCR; TCRdb's table is partial and in-frame only. This table has roughly 84,000 clones, around 78% appearing once. What was sequenced was peripheral blood. The receptors originated from a man in his sixties with COVID-19, enrolled during active disease.

The chain combines TRBV18 with TRBJ2-7, with D maybe TRBD1 (5 bases). Germline assignment: CDR1 KGHSH and CDR2 LQKENI. CDR3 length: 14 amino acids. V was pared by 0 bases and J by 4 bases, with 10 bases between. This CDR3 is CASSPPSQGYEQYF. Here the CDR3 DNA reads TGTGCCAGCTCACCACCGAGCCAGGGATACGAGCAGTACTTC.

Turning to this clone: An end of the junction does not agree with germline; a read error may underlie this. This chain uses TRBV19 with TRBJ2-2; 8 bases line up with TRBD1. Germline CDR1 LNHDA, CDR2 SQIVND (reference sequence). This CDR3 spans 15 amino acids. CDR3 region: CASRDRDRRTGKLFF. For the CDR3, the DNA is TGTGCCAGTAGGGACCGGGACAGGCGGACCGGGAAGCTGTTTTTT.

The chain links TRBV4-3 to TRBJ2-1, with TRBD1 matching over 8 bases. Germline loops: CDR1 LGHNA, CDR2 YSLEER. The CDR3 covers 16 residues. V trimming: 0 bases; J trimming: 7 bases; junction bases outside the gene matches: 8. CDR3 coding DNA: TGCGCCAGCAGCCAAGATGGGGCAGGGGGCTCGAATGAGCAGTTCTTC. Its protein is CASSQDGAGGSNEQFF.

The chain has TRBV9 and TRBJ1-1, with TRBD1 as a possible D gene (6 bases). The V end lost 3 bases, the J end lost 1 base, and 13 bases lay between the germline ends. CDR3 length: 15 amino acids. Germline V gene data show CDR1 as SGDLS and CDR2 as YYNGEE. For the CDR3, the DNA is TGTGCCAGCAGCGCCACAGGGTTTTCGAACACTGAAGCTTTCTTT. Its protein product is CASSATGFSNTEAFF.

The gene calls are TRBV5-1 and TRBJ1-3; 7 bases fit TRBD1. With 3 bases clipped from V and 1 base from J, the junction kept 4 bases outside the gene matches. Germline loops: CDR1 SGHRS, CDR2 YFSETQ. The CDR3 runs to 15 residues. The CDR3 sequence: CASSSTGRSGNTIYF. In DNA, the CDR3 is TGCGCCAGCAGCTCGACAGGGAGGTCTGGAAACACCATATATTTT.

The V gene is TRBV28, the J gene TRBJ2-7, with D maybe TRBD2 (6 bases). CDR1 MDHEN and CDR2 SYDVKM come from the germline V gene. Deletions cut 10 bases from V and 0 bases from J, with 13 bases between. The CDR3 is 13 amino acids. The CDR3 reads CATLRGSSYEQYF. The CDR3 DNA follows: TGTGCCACCCTCCGGGGGAGCTCCTACGAGCAGTACTTC.

J is TRBJ2-5 and V is TRBV3-1 (or the pseudogene TRBV3-2), with D possibly matching TRBD1 (6 bases). There are 15 residues in the CDR3. V was trimmed by 5 bases and J by 1 base, leaving 14 bases between them. CDR1 is LGHDT, CDR2 YNNKEL, per germline (reference sequence). The CDR3 region has the DNA TGTGCCAGCAGCGAAAAGACAGGAAGCCAAGAGACCCAGTACTTC. It codes for CASSEKTGSQETQYF.

The chain recombines TRBV18 with TRBJ1-5, with TRBD1 matching over 8 bases. With 5 bases clipped from V and 7 bases from J, the junction kept 4 bases outside the gene matches. The CDR3 length is 13 residues. In germline, CDR1 is KGHSH, CDR2 LQKENI. The CDR3, as DNA: TGTGCCAGCTCAGACAGGGGTGGCCAGCCCCAGCATTTT. Residues: CASSDRGGQPQHF.

V is TRBV9 and J is TRBJ2-2; D is ambiguous. The CDR3 consists of 12 residues. CDR1 is SGDLS and CDR2 is YYNGEE in the germline V gene. V lost 4 bases and J lost 3, with 4 bases in between. The CDR3 DNA sequence: TGTGCCAGCAGCACATACACCGGGGAGCTGTTTTTT. Protein sequence: CASSTYTGELFF. Based on the CDR3 plus reference TRBV9 and TRBJ2-2, the full variable domain is DSGVTQTPKHLITATGQRVTLRCSPRSGDLSVYWYQQSLDQGLQFLIQYYNGEERAKGNILERFSAQQFPDLHSELNLSSLELGDSALYFCASSTYTGELFFGEGSRLTVL.

The chain employs TRBV19 and TRBJ1-2; tentatively, D is TRBD1 (6 bases). This CDR3 has 15 amino acids. Germline loops: CDR1 LNHDA, CDR2 SQIVND (reference sequence). The germline V and J ends were trimmed by 7 bases and 2 bases, with 17 bases remaining between them. In DNA, the CDR3 is TGTGCCAGTATTAGGGGGATTACTGGAAACTATGGCTACACCTTC. This encodes CASIRGITGNYGYTF.

This clone was seen a handful of times. The chain joins TRBV5-1 to TRBJ2-7; 9 bases are shared with TRBD1. Trimming took 3 bases from V and 5 from J; bases not matched to a gene: 12. The CDR3 runs 16 residues. The germline CDR1 and CDR2 sequences are SGHRS and YFSETQ. The chain's CDR3 is CASSSHPGQGRNEQYF. The DNA for the CDR3 is TGCGCCAGCAGCTCCCACCCGGGACAGGGTAGGAACGAGCAGTACTTC.